Listed below are T cell receptor beta chains from one sample, sequenced in a study of T cell changes during pregnancy in multiple sclerosis. Profiled with immunoSEQ multiplex PCR; TCRdb holds only in-frame clones, not every one. The sample contains tens of thousands of clones, 85% to 90% of which appear only once. This material consisted of CD4+ T cells from peripheral blood mononuclear cells, taken in the first trimester of pregnancy. Receptors were obtained from a female donor in good health, enrolled as a control in a pregnancy study. Each CDR3 is given with its conserved first and last residue. Each record gives: D gene, J gene, clone size, V gene, CDR3 DNA, CDR3 protein. D genes are given only for firm matches. Size is stated for part of the rows, as once, few or many counts, or as a class when the clone is expanded.

d_gene: -; j_gene: TRBJ2-7; abundance: -; v_gene: TRBV11-3; CDR3nt: TGTGCCAGCAGTACTCCGACACAATACGAGCAGTACTTC; CDR3aa: CASSTPTQYEQYF
d_gene: -; j_gene: TRBJ1-2; abundance: -; v_gene: TRBV5-5; CDR3nt: TGTGCCAGCAGCTTGGCGGGAAGGGTCTCCGGCTACACCTTC; CDR3aa: CASSLAGRVSGYTF
d_gene: TRBD1; j_gene: TRBJ1-5; abundance: -; v_gene: TRBV2; CDR3nt: TGTGCCAGCAGCGTCGACAGGGGAGCCTATCAGCCCCAGCATTTT; CDR3aa: CASSVDRGAYQPQHF
d_gene: TRBD1; j_gene: TRBJ1-2; abundance: -; v_gene: TRBV2; CDR3nt: TGTGCCAGCAGGCAGGACAGGGAGTTTGGCTACACCTTC; CDR3aa: CASRQDREFGYTF
d_gene: -; j_gene: TRBJ1-5; abundance: -; v_gene: TRBV30; CDR3nt: TGTGCCTGGAGTGACAGCTCCAATCAGCCCCAGCATTTT; CDR3aa: CAWSDSSNQPQHF
d_gene: TRBD1; j_gene: TRBJ1-2; abundance: -; v_gene: TRBV6-1; CDR3nt: TGTGCCAGCAGTGAATACAGGGGCATAAACTATGGCTACACCTTC; CDR3aa: CASSEYRGINYGYTF
d_gene: TRBD2; j_gene: TRBJ2-3; abundance: -; v_gene: TRBV6-6; CDR3nt: TGTGCGGGGGAGGGCGCTGGAGATACGCAGTATTTT; CDR3aa: CAGEGAGDTQYF
d_gene: -; j_gene: TRBJ1-5; abundance: -; v_gene: TRBV7-2; CDR3nt: TGTGCCAGCAGCTTAGGGGCAGCCAATCAGCCCCAGCATTTT; CDR3aa: CASSLGAANQPQHF
d_gene: -; j_gene: TRBJ2-2; abundance: -; v_gene: TRBV5-1; CDR3nt: TGCGCCAGCAGTTCTAGTTTTTCCGACACCGGGGAGCTGTTTTTT; CDR3aa: CASSSSFSDTGELFF
d_gene: -; j_gene: TRBJ2-4; abundance: -; v_gene: TRBV4-1; CDR3nt: TGCGCCAGCAGCCAGGCCCTCAAGGAGCAGACACGGGGCATTCAGTACTTC; CDR3aa: CASSQALKEQTRGIQYF
d_gene: -; j_gene: TRBJ1-4; abundance: -; v_gene: TRBV7-2; CDR3nt: TGTGCCACCAAGAGGGAGAATGAAAAACTGTTTTTT; CDR3aa: CATKRENEKLFF
d_gene: -; j_gene: TRBJ2-5; abundance: -; v_gene: TRBV2; CDR3nt: TGTGCCAGCAGTGACAGGATACCACAACAAGAGACCCAGTACTTC; CDR3aa: CASSDRIPQQETQYF
d_gene: TRBD1; j_gene: TRBJ1-2; abundance: -; v_gene: TRBV19; CDR3nt: TGTGCCAGTAGCTTACCCGGGACAGGGCAGGCTACTGGCTACACCTTC; CDR3aa: CASSLPGTGQATGYTF
d_gene: -; j_gene: TRBJ1-1; abundance: -; v_gene: TRBV30; CDR3nt: TGTGCCTGGAGAGGATGGGGGGGGACTGAAGCTTTCTTT; CDR3aa: CAWRGWGGTEAFF
d_gene: -; j_gene: TRBJ1-2; abundance: -; v_gene: TRBV19; CDR3nt: TGTGCCAGTAGTATTGGGGGCTATAGCTATGGCTACACCTTC; CDR3aa: CASSIGGYSYGYTF
d_gene: -; j_gene: TRBJ1-6; abundance: -; v_gene: TRBV5-1; CDR3nt: TGCGCCAGCAAAAGCCGGGGGGATAATTCACCCCTCCACTTT; CDR3aa: CASKSRGDNSPLHF
d_gene: TRBD1; j_gene: TRBJ1-6; abundance: few; v_gene: TRBV6-5; CDR3nt: TGTGCCAGCAGTTATGATGGGACAGGGGCCTCACCCCTCCACTTT; CDR3aa: CASSYDGTGASPLHF
d_gene: TRBD1; j_gene: TRBJ2-6; abundance: -; v_gene: TRBV7-9; CDR3nt: TGTGCCAGCAGCTTTGGACAGGGAGTATCGGGGGCCAACGTCCTGACTTTC; CDR3aa: CASSFGQGVSGANVLTF
d_gene: -; j_gene: TRBJ1-5; abundance: -; v_gene: TRBV4-2; CDR3nt: TGTGCCAGCAGCCAAGATTCGGCGGAGTCTAGCAATCAGCCCCAGCATTTT; CDR3aa: CASSQDSAESSNQPQHF
d_gene: -; j_gene: TRBJ1-3; abundance: -; v_gene: TRBV10-3; CDR3nt: TGTGCCATCATAGGGAGCTCTGGAAACACCATATATTTT; CDR3aa: CAIIGSSGNTIYF
d_gene: -; j_gene: TRBJ1-5; abundance: -; v_gene: TRBV12-5; CDR3nt: TGTGCTAGTGGCCCTGGGGCGGGGCAGCCCCAGCATTTT; CDR3aa: CASGPGAGQPQHF
d_gene: -; j_gene: TRBJ2-7; abundance: -; v_gene: TRBV20-1; CDR3nt: TGCAGTGCCCGCAGGGACTACGAGCAGTACTTC; CDR3aa: CSARRDYEQYF
d_gene: -; j_gene: TRBJ1-2; abundance: -; v_gene: TRBV5-8; CDR3nt: TGTGCCAGCAGCAGTGCCCCTCCTACCTTAGTTTTGAGGACCTTC; CDR3aa: CASSSAPPTLVLRTF
d_gene: -; j_gene: TRBJ1-2; abundance: -; v_gene: TRBV5-1; CDR3nt: TGCGCCAGCCAGCCTCAAATGGCGGCGAACTATGGCTACACCTTC; CDR3aa: CASQPQMAANYGYTF
d_gene: TRBD2; j_gene: TRBJ2-3; abundance: -; v_gene: TRBV7-2; CDR3nt: TGTGCCAGCAGCCTCAGCGGGGTCAGCACAGATACGCAGTATTTT; CDR3aa: CASSLSGVSTDTQYF
d_gene: TRBD1; j_gene: TRBJ1-1; abundance: -; v_gene: TRBV5-5; CDR3nt: TGTGCCAGCAGCTTGGCGCCACAGGGGGCGGGTGAAGCTTTCTTT; CDR3aa: CASSLAPQGAGEAFF
d_gene: TRBD2; j_gene: TRBJ2-1; abundance: -; v_gene: TRBV7-9; CDR3nt: TGTGCCAGCAGTCCTAGCGGGGGGGCCAATGAGCAGTTCTTC; CDR3aa: CASSPSGGANEQFF
d_gene: TRBD1; j_gene: TRBJ2-7; abundance: -; v_gene: TRBV25-1; CDR3nt: TGTGCCAGCAGTGTGACAGGGGCCGAGCAGTACTTC; CDR3aa: CASSVTGAEQYF
d_gene: -; j_gene: TRBJ1-2; abundance: -; v_gene: TRBV4-1; CDR3nt: TGCGCCAGCAGCCAACCCCGCCAGGGCCTCACCTATGGCTACACCTTC; CDR3aa: CASSQPRQGLTYGYTF
d_gene: -; j_gene: TRBJ2-1; abundance: -; v_gene: TRBV6-5; CDR3nt: TGTGCCAGCAGTTACGGGGGGAGCTCCTACAATGAGCAGTTCTTC; CDR3aa: CASSYGGSSYNEQFF
d_gene: TRBD2; j_gene: TRBJ2-7; abundance: -; v_gene: TRBV27; CDR3nt: TGTGCCAGCAGTTTCACCGGGAGGCAGAACGAGCAGTACTTC; CDR3aa: CASSFTGRQNEQYF
d_gene: -; j_gene: TRBJ1-1; abundance: -; v_gene: TRBV19; CDR3nt: TGTGCCAGTAGACGAGGCAAAGCGGCAGAAATGAACACTGAAGCTTTCTTT; CDR3aa: CASRRGKAAEMNTEAFF
d_gene: -; j_gene: TRBJ2-1; abundance: -; v_gene: TRBV2; CDR3nt: TGTGCCAGCAAAAGGGACGGGAGCTCCTACAATGAGCAGTTCTTC; CDR3aa: CASKRDGSSYNEQFF
d_gene: TRBD1; j_gene: TRBJ2-3; abundance: -; v_gene: TRBV5-1; CDR3nt: TGCGCCAGCAGCCTGGGGGTGACAGGGTTTAAATCAGATACGCAGTATTTT; CDR3aa: CASSLGVTGFKSDTQYF
d_gene: -; j_gene: TRBJ1-2; abundance: -; v_gene: TRBV7-2; CDR3nt: TGTGCCAGCAGCCCCCATAAGGGAGCTAACTATGGCTACACCTTC; CDR3aa: CASSPHKGANYGYTF
d_gene: TRBD2; j_gene: TRBJ2-7; abundance: -; v_gene: TRBV7-8; CDR3nt: TGTGCCAGCAGCTCCCTGGGGGGAGGGATGGGCGAGCAGTACTTC; CDR3aa: CASSSLGGGMGEQYF
d_gene: -; j_gene: TRBJ1-1; abundance: -; v_gene: TRBV5-5; CDR3nt: TGTGCCAGCAGCTTTAACGGGAACACTGAAGCTTTCTTT; CDR3aa: CASSFNGNTEAFF
d_gene: TRBD1; j_gene: TRBJ1-2; abundance: -; v_gene: TRBV11-2; CDR3nt: TGTGCCAGCAGCGGGACAGGGTCCGGCTACACCTTC; CDR3aa: CASSGTGSGYTF
d_gene: TRBD2; j_gene: TRBJ2-1; abundance: -; v_gene: TRBV2; CDR3nt: TGTGCCAGCAGTGCCCGGGGGGGGAACAATGAGCAGTTCTTC; CDR3aa: CASSARGGNNEQFF
d_gene: -; j_gene: TRBJ1-2; abundance: -; v_gene: TRBV11-2; CDR3nt: TGTGCCAGCAGCTTAGATGCAGGTACCGGTTATGGCTACACCTTC; CDR3aa: CASSLDAGTGYGYTF
d_gene: -; j_gene: TRBJ2-6; abundance: -; v_gene: TRBV19; CDR3nt: TGTGCCAGTACCCTAGGGGGGGTTGGGGCCAACGTCCTGACTTTC; CDR3aa: CASTLGGVGANVLTF
d_gene: -; j_gene: TRBJ1-1; abundance: -; v_gene: TRBV7-8; CDR3nt: TGTGCCAGCAGCTTACACAGGGCCCTGAACACTGAAGCTTTCTTT; CDR3aa: CASSLHRALNTEAFF
d_gene: TRBD1; j_gene: TRBJ1-1; abundance: -; v_gene: TRBV18; CDR3nt: TGTGCCAGCTCACCGAGCGGACAGGGCACTGAAGCTTTCTTT; CDR3aa: CASSPSGQGTEAFF
d_gene: TRBD2; j_gene: TRBJ2-3; abundance: -; v_gene: TRBV30; CDR3nt: TGTGCCTGGAGTGACGGGGGGAGCACAGATACGCAGTATTTT; CDR3aa: CAWSDGGSTDTQYF
d_gene: -; j_gene: TRBJ2-5; abundance: -; v_gene: TRBV5-6; CDR3nt: TGTGCCAGCAGCTTGGGGTTAGCGTCAGAGACCCAGTACTTC; CDR3aa: CASSLGLASETQYF
d_gene: -; j_gene: TRBJ1-2; abundance: -; v_gene: TRBV4-3; CDR3nt: TGCGCCAGCAGCCTAGGACTGGATGGCTACACCTTC; CDR3aa: CASSLGLDGYTF
d_gene: -; j_gene: TRBJ2-7; abundance: -; v_gene: TRBV6-5; CDR3nt: TGTGCCAGCAGTTACCGGGGTGAGCAGTACTTC; CDR3aa: CASSYRGEQYF
d_gene: -; j_gene: TRBJ1-2; abundance: -; v_gene: TRBV5-1; CDR3nt: TGCGCCAGCAGCTTACAGGGAAACTATGGCTACACCTTC; CDR3aa: CASSLQGNYGYTF
d_gene: -; j_gene: TRBJ2-1; abundance: -; v_gene: TRBV5-8; CDR3nt: TGTGCCAGCAGCCCCTGGACAGTCAATGAGCAGTTCTTC; CDR3aa: CASSPWTVNEQFF